A selection of T cell receptor beta chains follows, all from one sample in a study of blood T cell repertoires in COVID-19. Clones were read by immunoSEQ multiplex PCR, and TCRdb kept only the in-frame ones, dropping some. This sample has approximately 89,000 clones, with more than 90% found just once. The sequenced sample was peripheral blood. All receptors come from a human donor with active COVID-19. The donor label of this sample is uncertain. Each CDR3 is given with its conserved first and last residue. D genes are given only for firm matches. The listing skips clone size in some rows; elsewhere it reads once, few, many or a size class.

clone size: NA
CDR3 length: 16
J gene: TRBJ2-5
D gene: TRBD2
V gene: TRBV28
CDR3 protein: CASSDPGLAVKETQYF
CDR3 DNA: TGTGCCAGCAGCGACCCGGGACTAGCGGTGAAAGAGACCCAGTACTTC

clone size: NA
CDR3 length: 19
J gene: TRBJ1-2
D gene: TRBD1
V gene: TRBV12-5
CDR3 protein: CASGFSLGGQFETNYGYTF
CDR3 DNA: TGTGCTAGTGGTTTCTCCCTAGGGGGACAGTTTGAAACTAACTATGGCTACACCTTC

clone size: NA
CDR3 length: 12
J gene: TRBJ2-7
D gene: NA
V gene: TRBV12-3/TRBV12-4
CDR3 protein: CASSFPTGEQYF
CDR3 DNA: TGTGCCAGCAGCTTCCCCACTGGCGAGCAGTACTTC

clone size: few
CDR3 length: 14
J gene: TRBJ2-7
D gene: TRBD1
V gene: TRBV6-2/TRBV6-3
CDR3 protein: CASCRGQGFDEQYF
CDR3 DNA: TGTGCCAGCTGCCGGGGACAGGGTTTTGACGAGCAGTACTTC

clone size: NA
CDR3 length: 15
J gene: TRBJ2-3
D gene: TRBD2
V gene: TRBV2
CDR3 protein: CASSRTSGGANTQYF
CDR3 DNA: TGTGCCAGCAGTCGGACTAGCGGGGGGGCAAATACGCAGTATTTT

clone size: NA
CDR3 length: 15
J gene: TRBJ2-7
D gene: TRBD2
V gene: TRBV6-6
CDR3 protein: CASIYVASGGYEQYF
CDR3 DNA: TGTGCCAGCATCTACGTGGCTAGCGGGGGCTACGAGCAGTACTTC

clone size: NA
CDR3 length: 15
J gene: TRBJ1-3
D gene: TRBD1
V gene: TRBV9
CDR3 protein: CASSVEDRGRNTIYF
CDR3 DNA: TGTGCCAGCAGCGTAGAGGACAGGGGCAGAAACACCATATATTTT

clone size: once
CDR3 length: 13
J gene: TRBJ2-1
D gene: NA
V gene: TRBV7-2
CDR3 protein: CASSLYSYNEQFF
CDR3 DNA: TGTGCCAGCAGCCTATACTCCTACAATGAGCAGTTCTTC

clone size: NA
CDR3 length: 15
J gene: TRBJ2-1
D gene: NA
V gene: TRBV7-2
CDR3 protein: CASSSISGVGGEQFF
CDR3 DNA: TGTGCCAGCAGCTCAATCTCGGGAGTCGGTGGTGAGCAGTTCTTC

clone size: NA
CDR3 length: 13
J gene: TRBJ2-1
D gene: NA
V gene: TRBV24-1
CDR3 protein: CATSAPGYNEQFF
CDR3 DNA: TGTGCCACCAGTGCTCCAGGGTACAATGAGCAGTTCTTC